The entry below describes one TCR beta chain. Its antigen remains unidentified. There are no base qualities to consult, and no much larger clone falls within one base. The sample originates from a study of persistence of HIV-infected CD4 T cells (dated by TCRdb to the early 2020s). For context, the study as a whole: The study isolated CMV- and HIV-1 Gag-responding CD4+ T cells from ART-treated individuals to examine antigen-driven clonal expansion of HIV-1-infected cells. The median time the participants had spent on suppressive ART was roughly eight years. Apart from a couple of participants who underwent leukapheresis at a single time point, peripheral blood samples of up to 180 mL were collected from participants at multiple time points. The clonality of all cells in each sorted population was assessed by TCRbeta sequencing, whereas the clonality of infected cells was assessed by proviral sequencing. The TCR cluster analysis across participants included 8 or 9 participants for CMV and over 5 participants for Gag. Overall study outcomes, separate from this receptor: Bulk TCR analyses could not be limited to the rare CMV-responding cells that actually contained HIV-1 proviruses. Antigen-responding cells were enriched for degenerate expanded CDR3beta sequences, which suggests convergent selection of CD4+ responses to CMV and Gag. Few individuals were included in the study, and only a limited range of antigens was tested. Within the same sorted populations, how oligoclonal the TCRs were correlated with how oligoclonal the proviruses were. Significantly lower TCRbeta richness was observed in CMV- and Gag-responding cells than in anti-CD3/anti-CD28-responding cells, and higher oligoclonality was observed in CMV-responding cells than in CD3/CD28-stimulated and Gag-responding cells.

The CDR3 goes from the cysteine to the phenylalanine over 12 residues. Only CDR3 DNA remains: 36 bases, in frame from the first base. V was cut back by 6 bases and J by 8 bases, leaving a gap of 13 bases between them. The sample's treatment or condition, from its label and the paper: suppressive antiretroviral therapy. A pool of overlapping HIV-1 Gag 15-mer peptides, at around 1 ug per peptide per mL, was used to stimulate the cells. Memory populations depleted of antigen-responding cells were obtained by sorting nonresponding CD40L-negative CD69-negative CD45RO-high memory CD4+ T cells. HIV-1-infected adults in whom suppressive ART had been started during chronic infection were enrolled as participants. Participants had undetectable plasma HIV-1 RNA below 50 copies/mL for at least 4 years. To be included, participants needed a CD4+ T cell count above 400 cells/uL and a positive CMV serology. Before stimulation, PBMCs were isolated using density centrifugation and then depleted of CD8+ T cells. For roughly 20 hours, CD8-depleted PBMCs were stimulated with anti-CD28/CD49d costimulation, a CD40-blocking antibody, and enfuvirtide, which was added to prevent new infections. Sorting was done on either a Beckman Coulter MoFlo Legacy or an XDP sorter, and propidium iodide was used to exclude dead cells. The QIAamp DNA Mini Kit was used for genomic DNA extraction from samples above one million cells, and the Quick-DNA Microprep Kit was used otherwise.

TCRbeta repertoires were sequenced from genomic DNA with the immunoSEQ hsTCRB assay version 4 in survey mode. Genomic DNA was diluted to about 9.1 ng/uL, using up to roughly 1 ug per sample for TCRbeta sequencing. The original methods were these. ImmunoSeq Analyzer 3.0 was used for analysis of TCRbeta data, and diversity was computed on productive nucleotide rearrangements. Using the Immunarch R package, lower-bound TCR diversity was estimated with the improved Chao index and clonality was estimated with the Gini coefficient. Nucleotide rearrangements that differed but encoded the same CDR3beta amino acid sequence were counted as separate clonotypes. Differential abundance analysis identified TCRbeta sequences significantly enriched in antigen-responding cells relative to anti-CD3/anti-CD28-activated cells. TCRs were clustered by predicted peptide-MHC specificity with GLIPH2, both within individual participants and across merged participant data sets. This immuneACCESS table, as held by TCRdb, lists in-frame sequences with V and J called but not all clones. Of the missing ones, under half trace to an unresolved V gene in checked studies; the others have no known cause. Clone size and the V and J calls come from that table; the DNA yielded D and trimming. The sample table contains more than 30,000 clones; only one count was recorded for more than 75% of them. The top ten clonotypes cover around 0.97% of the sample.

This TCR was sampled from an adult with HIV. The donor label of this sample is uncertain. The chain couples TRBV12-3 or TRBV12-4 to TRBJ1-1, with no reliable assignment of the D segment. The sequences come from cultured CD4+ T cells from PBMCs, collected from a patient who received antiretroviral therapy. The sample's cell subset or site label, in plain terms: CD40L-CD69- CD45RO-high memory CD4 T cells not responding to Gag peptides. CDR3 reads: CASRGNRAEAFF. The nucleotide sequence reads as follows: TGTGCCAGCAGGGGTAACCGGGCCGAAGCTTTCTTT.